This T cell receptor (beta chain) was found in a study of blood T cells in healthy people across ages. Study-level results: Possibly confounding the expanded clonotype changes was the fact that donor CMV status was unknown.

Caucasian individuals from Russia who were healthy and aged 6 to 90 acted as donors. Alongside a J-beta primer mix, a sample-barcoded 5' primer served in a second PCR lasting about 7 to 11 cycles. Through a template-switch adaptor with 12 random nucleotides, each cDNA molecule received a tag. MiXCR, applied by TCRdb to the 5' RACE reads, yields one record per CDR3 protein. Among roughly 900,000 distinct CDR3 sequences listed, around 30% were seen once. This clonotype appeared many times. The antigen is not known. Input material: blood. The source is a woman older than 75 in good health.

The CDR3: CASSLAGGRWQETQYF. For the CDR3, the DNA is TGTGCCAGCAGCTTAGCGGGGGGGCGGTGGCAAGAGACCCAGTACTTC. The chain recombines TRBV7-2 with TRBJ2-5; tentatively, D is TRBD2 (7 bases). Trimming removed 0 bases at V and 2 bases at J, with 13 bases between. This CDR3 is built from 16 residues. The V gene's germline CDR1 is SGHTA and CDR2 FQGNSA.